This T cell receptor beta chain originates from a study of PD-1 blockade in classical Hodgkin lymphoma. Sequencing was performed with immunoSEQ multiplex PCR; in TCRdb, only in-frame clones are kept and a portion is missing. The table lists approximately 44,000 clones, around two thirds of them singletons. The study's findings and limits: Lower baseline TCR diversity marked trial partial responders and progressors. CD4+ TCR diversity, unlike CD8+, rose significantly by C4D1. A reduction in baseline TCR diversity was reportedly seen in newly diagnosed patients relative to healthy donors.

For this clone: The antigen is not known.

Relapse after autologous stem cell transplantation occurred in every patient, and brentuximab vedotin exposure varied. The specimen was peripheral blood mononuclear cells (PBMCs), collected at baseline. This sequence was found in a human donor with classical Hodgkin lymphoma.

DNA of the CDR3: TGTGCCATCAGCGATCCGGGACAGATGAAAGATCCTGGTAATGAAAAACTGTTTTTT. Amino acids: CAISDPGQMKDPGNEKLFF. V gene TRBV10-3 combines with J gene TRBJ1-4, with TRBD1 matching 7 bases. The CDR3 extends over 19 amino acids. V lost 6 bases, J lost 4 bases, and 20 bases stayed unmatched. Per germline, CDR1 ENHRY and CDR2 SYGVKD.